Shown below are 10 T cell receptor beta chains from a single sample sequenced in a study of T-cell memory formation after mild COVID-19. Each CDR3 protein gets one entry after TCRdb re-called the 5' RACE reads with MiXCR. The sample shows about 180,000 distinct CDR3 sequences, under 20% of them seen only once. Material for sequencing was PBMCs or a T cell subset sorted from them (not recorded which). The receptors were gathered from a man between 18 and 35 years old who had mild COVID-19 (a few samples of this study predate the infection). Cell type and time point are not known.

The chain has TRBV7-9 and TRBJ1-3; D call uncertain. V was trimmed by 1 base and J by 8 bases, leaving 3 bases between them. This CDR3 is 11 amino acids long. Germline V gene sequence: CDR1 SEHNR, CDR2 FQNEAQ (reference sequence). The CDR3 DNA sequence: TGTGCCAGCAGCTTAGGGGACACCATATATTTT. Amino acid sequence: CASSLGDTIYF.

In this sample, this clonotype turned up a few times. V is TRBV4-2 and J is TRBJ2-7; 9 positions match TRBD2. CDR3 length equals 16 residues. V lost 0 bases, J lost 7 bases, and 10 bases stayed unmatched. CDR1 and CDR2 from the germline V gene are LGHNA and YNFKEQ. Here the CDR3 DNA reads TGTGCCAGCAGCCAAGACGCTCTAGCGGGGCCCACGGAGCAGTACTTC. It yields the protein CASSQDALAGPTEQYF.

The CDR3 coding sequence is TGTGCCAGCAGCGACAGGGTTCAAGAGACCCAGTACTTC. This gives the protein CASSDRVQETQYF. The J gene is TRBJ2-5, the V gene TRBV9; tentative D call: TRBD1 (6 bases). Germline V gives CDR1 SGDLS, CDR2 YYNGEE. Trimming took off 3 bases at V and 2 bases at J, with 8 bases between the two ends. The CDR3 is 13 amino acids.

A few counts support this clonotype. J is TRBJ2-2 and V is TRBV24-1; 8 bases align to TRBD2. The length of the CDR3 is 17 residues. The V gene end was trimmed by 5 bases and the J gene end by 3 bases; junction bases not matched to a gene: 10. The germline V gene encodes CDR1 KGHDR and CDR2 SFDVKD. As DNA, the CDR3 is TGTGCCACCAGTGTTTTCGGGGGGGGCCTTGACACCGGGGAGCTGTTTTTT. This gives the protein CATSVFGGGLDTGELFF.

This clonotype appeared a few times. The rearrangement joins TRBV10-1 to TRBJ2-1; D assignment may be TRBD1 or TRBD2 (5 bases each). Germline-derived CDR1 and CDR2 are WNHNN and SYGVQD (reference sequence). Trimming stripped 0 bases from V and 9 bases from J, with 18 bases between. CDR3 length: 16 amino acids. CDR3 nucleotides: TGCGCCAGCAGTGAGTCCTTGGGGGAAGGTTTTAGTGAGCAGTTCTTC. It translates to CASSESLGEGFSEQFF.

This clonotype was detected a few times. The rearrangement links TRBV15 to TRBJ2-7; D gene uncertain. CDR1 and CDR2 (germline): LNHNV, YYDKDF (reference sequence). V gave up 2 bases and J gave up 6 bases, with 8 bases separating them. CDR3 length: 12 amino acids. CDR3 DNA: TGTGCCACCAGCAGAAATTTGGGCGAGCAGTACGTC. Protein: CATSRNLGEQYV.

V is TRBV2 and J is TRBJ2-7; TRBD1 matches 10 bases. The trim removed 5 bases at V and 5 bases at J, leaving 3 bases unmatched. CDR3 length equals 13 residues. Germline CDR1 reads SNHLY; CDR2 reads FYNNEI. The CDR3, as DNA: TGTGCCAGCAGTCTTGGGACAGGGGACGAGCAGTACGTC. It yields the protein CASSLGTGDEQYV.

CDR3 in amino acids: CASSPLAGAYEQYF. The CDR3 nucleotides are TGTGCCAGCAGCCCACTAGCGGGGGCGTACGAGCAGTACTTC. The chain carries TRBV7-9 and TRBJ2-7; 11 nucleotides line up with TRBD2. Germline V gene data show CDR1 as SEHNR and CDR2 as FQNEAQ (reference sequence). V gave up 5 bases and J gave up 4 bases; unmatched junction bases: 4. The CDR3 runs to 14 residues.

J is TRBJ2-4 and V is TRBV5-4, with unresolved D. CDR1 SGHNT and CDR2 YYREEE come from the germline V gene (reference sequence). The V gene lost 3 bases and the J gene lost 0 bases, with 10 bases spanning the gap. The CDR3 contains 15 residues. The CDR3: CASSSGGLAKNIQYF. The CDR3, as DNA: TGTGCCAGCAGCTCCGGCGGATTAGCCAAAAACATTCAGTACTTC. Based on the CDR3 plus reference TRBV5-4 and TRBJ2-4, the full variable domain is ETGVTQSPTHLIKTRGQQVTLRCSSQSGHNTVSWYQQALGQGPQFIFQYYREEENGRGNFPPRFSGLQFPNYSSELNVNALELDDSALYLCASSSGGLAKNIQYFGAGTRLSVL.

This clonotype was seen only a few times. The chain joins TRBV5-1 to TRBJ2-7; D uncertain. The V gene's germline CDR1 is SGHRS and CDR2 YFSETQ. The CDR3 extends over 16 amino acids. The V gene lost 0 bases and the J gene lost 0 bases, with 13 bases spanning the gap. CDR3 residues: CASSLVPSRPSYEQYF. For the CDR3, the DNA is TGCGCCAGCAGCTTGGTCCCATCTAGGCCCTCCTACGAGCAGTACTTC.